The entry below gives a single T cell receptor beta chain sequence along with its context. The data originate from a study of OX40 agonist ivuxolimab in advanced cancers. Here immunoSEQ multiplex PCR was the method, and the copy in TCRdb shows in-frame clones only, minus some. The sample yields some 25,000 clones, 70% to 85% seen once. This CDR3 has 15 amino acids. The ends lost 4 bases at V and 1 base at J; junction bases unmatched: 2. Germline V lookup: CDR1 SGHTA, CDR2 FQGTGA. This clonotype originated in an adult with an advanced solid tumor such as melanoma, head and neck, liver or kidney cancer. The V and J genes are TRBV7-3 and TRBJ2-3; 10 bases match TRBD1. The sequenced sample was CD4+ or CD8+ T cells sorted from blood, obtained in a trial of the OX40 agonist ivuxolimab. As DNA, the CDR3 is TGTGCCAGCAGCTGGACAGGGGGTGGCACAGATACGCAGTATTTT. This codes for CASSWTGGGTDTQYF.